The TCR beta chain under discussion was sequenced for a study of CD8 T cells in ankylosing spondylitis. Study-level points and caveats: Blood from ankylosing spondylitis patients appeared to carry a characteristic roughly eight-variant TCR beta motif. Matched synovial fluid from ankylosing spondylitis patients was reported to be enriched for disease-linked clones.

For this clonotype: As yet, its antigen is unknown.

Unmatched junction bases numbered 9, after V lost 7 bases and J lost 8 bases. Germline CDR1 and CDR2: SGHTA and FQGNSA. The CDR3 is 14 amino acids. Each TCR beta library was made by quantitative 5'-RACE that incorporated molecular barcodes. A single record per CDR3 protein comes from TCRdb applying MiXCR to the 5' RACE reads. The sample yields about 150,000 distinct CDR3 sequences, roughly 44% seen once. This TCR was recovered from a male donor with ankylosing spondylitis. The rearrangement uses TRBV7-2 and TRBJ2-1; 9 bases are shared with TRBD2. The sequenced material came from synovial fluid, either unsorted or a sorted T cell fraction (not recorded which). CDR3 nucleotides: TGTGCCAGCAACCGCGGGGGGGCCGGGGATGAGCAGTTCTTC. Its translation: CASNRGGAGDEQFF. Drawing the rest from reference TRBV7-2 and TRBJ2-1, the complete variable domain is GAGVSQSPSNKVTEKGKDVELRCDPISGHTALYWYRQSLGQGLEFLIYFQGNSAPDKSGLPSDRFSAERTGGSVSTLTIQRTQQEDSAVYLCASNRGGAGDEQFFGPGTRLTVL.